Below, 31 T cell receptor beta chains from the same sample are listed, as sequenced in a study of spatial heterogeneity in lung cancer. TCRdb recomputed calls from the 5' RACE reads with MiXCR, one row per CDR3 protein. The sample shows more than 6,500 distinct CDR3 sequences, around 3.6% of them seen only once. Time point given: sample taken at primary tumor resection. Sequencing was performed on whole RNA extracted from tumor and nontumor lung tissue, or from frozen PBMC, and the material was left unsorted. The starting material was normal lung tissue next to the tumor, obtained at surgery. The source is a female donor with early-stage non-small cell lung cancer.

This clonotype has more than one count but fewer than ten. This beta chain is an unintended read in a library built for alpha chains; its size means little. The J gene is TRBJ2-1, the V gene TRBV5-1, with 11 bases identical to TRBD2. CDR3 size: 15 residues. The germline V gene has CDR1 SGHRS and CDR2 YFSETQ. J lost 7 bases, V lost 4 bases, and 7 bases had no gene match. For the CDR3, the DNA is TGCGCCAGCAGCCCGGCGGGACTAGCGGCTAATGAGCAGTTCTTC. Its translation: CASSPAGLAANEQFF.

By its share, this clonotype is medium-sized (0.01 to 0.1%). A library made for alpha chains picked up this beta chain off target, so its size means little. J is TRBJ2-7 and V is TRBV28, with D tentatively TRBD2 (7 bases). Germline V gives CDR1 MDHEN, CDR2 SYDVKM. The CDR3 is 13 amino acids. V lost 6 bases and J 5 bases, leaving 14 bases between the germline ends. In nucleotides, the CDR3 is TGTGCCAGCAGCCTAGGGGGGGTCCACGAGCAGTACTTC. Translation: CASSLGGVHEQYF.

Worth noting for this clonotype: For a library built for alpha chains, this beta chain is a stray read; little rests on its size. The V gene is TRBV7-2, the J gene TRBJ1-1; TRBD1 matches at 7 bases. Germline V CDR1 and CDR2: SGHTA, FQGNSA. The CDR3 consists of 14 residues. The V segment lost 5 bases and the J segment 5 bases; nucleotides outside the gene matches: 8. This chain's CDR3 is CASSTRQGETEAFF. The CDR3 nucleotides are TGTGCCAGCAGCACCCGACAGGGAGAGACTGAAGCTTTCTTT.

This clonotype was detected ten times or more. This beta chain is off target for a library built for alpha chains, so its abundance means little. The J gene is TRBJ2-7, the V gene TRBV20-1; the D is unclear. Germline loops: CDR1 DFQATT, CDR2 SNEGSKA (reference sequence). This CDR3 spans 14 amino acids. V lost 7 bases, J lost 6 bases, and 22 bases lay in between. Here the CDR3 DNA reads TGCAGTGGTTCCTCCCCCTTCGGGTTGGGCGAGCAGTACTTC. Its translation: CSGSSPFGLGEQYF.

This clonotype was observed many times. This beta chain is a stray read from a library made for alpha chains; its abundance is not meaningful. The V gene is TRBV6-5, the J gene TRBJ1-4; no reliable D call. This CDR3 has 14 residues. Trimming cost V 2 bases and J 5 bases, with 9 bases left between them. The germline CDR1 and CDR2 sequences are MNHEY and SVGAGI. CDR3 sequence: CASSYRVANEKLFF. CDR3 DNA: TGTGCCAGCAGTTACCGGGTGGCGAATGAAAAACTGTTTTTT.

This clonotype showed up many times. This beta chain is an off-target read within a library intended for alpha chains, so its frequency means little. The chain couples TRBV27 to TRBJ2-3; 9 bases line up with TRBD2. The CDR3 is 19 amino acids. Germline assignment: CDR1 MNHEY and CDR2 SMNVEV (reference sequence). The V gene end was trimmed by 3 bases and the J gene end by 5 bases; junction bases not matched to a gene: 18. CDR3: CASSFSLARPSGVRDTQYF. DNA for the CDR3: TGTGCCAGCAGTTTTTCCCTTGCTAGGCCTAGCGGGGTGAGAGATACGCAGTATTTT.

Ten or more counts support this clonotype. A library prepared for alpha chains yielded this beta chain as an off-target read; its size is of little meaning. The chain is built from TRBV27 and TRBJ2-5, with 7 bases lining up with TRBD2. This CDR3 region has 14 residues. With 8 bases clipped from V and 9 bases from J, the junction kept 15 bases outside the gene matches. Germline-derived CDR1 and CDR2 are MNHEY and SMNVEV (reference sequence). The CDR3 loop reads CASWGAGRELAQYF. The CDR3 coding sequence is TGTGCCAGCTGGGGCGCAGGGAGGGAGTTGGCCCAGTACTTC.

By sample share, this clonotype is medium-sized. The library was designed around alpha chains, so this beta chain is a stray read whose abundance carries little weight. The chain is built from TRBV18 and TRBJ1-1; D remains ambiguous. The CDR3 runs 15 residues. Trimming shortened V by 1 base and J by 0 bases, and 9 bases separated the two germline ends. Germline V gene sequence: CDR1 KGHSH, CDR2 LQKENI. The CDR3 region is CASSPQGSMNTEAFF. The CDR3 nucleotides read TGTGCCAGCTCACCACAGGGATCGATGAACACTGAAGCTTTCTTT.

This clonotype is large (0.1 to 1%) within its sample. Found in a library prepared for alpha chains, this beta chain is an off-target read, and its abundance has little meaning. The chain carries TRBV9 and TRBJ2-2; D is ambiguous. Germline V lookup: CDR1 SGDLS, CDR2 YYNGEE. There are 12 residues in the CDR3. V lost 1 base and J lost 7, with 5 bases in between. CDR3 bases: TGTGCCAGCAGCGTATATGACGGGGAGCTGTTTTTT. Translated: CASSVYDGELFF.

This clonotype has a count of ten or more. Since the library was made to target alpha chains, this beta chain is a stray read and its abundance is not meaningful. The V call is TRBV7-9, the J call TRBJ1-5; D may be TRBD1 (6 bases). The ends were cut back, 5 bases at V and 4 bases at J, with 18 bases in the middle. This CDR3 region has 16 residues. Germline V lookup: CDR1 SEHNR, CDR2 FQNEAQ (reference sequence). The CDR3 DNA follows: TGTGCCAGCAGCCCCGAGGGGGGGCAGGCAAATCAGCCCCAGCATTTT. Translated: CASSPEGGQANQPQHF.

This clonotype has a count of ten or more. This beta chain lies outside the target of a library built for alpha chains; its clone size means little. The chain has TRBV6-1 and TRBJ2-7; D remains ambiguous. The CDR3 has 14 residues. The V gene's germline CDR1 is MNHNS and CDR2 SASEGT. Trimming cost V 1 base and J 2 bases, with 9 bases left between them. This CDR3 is CASSEGPNTYEQYF. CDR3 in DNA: TGTGCCAGCAGTGAAGGTCCGAATACCTACGAGCAGTACTTC.

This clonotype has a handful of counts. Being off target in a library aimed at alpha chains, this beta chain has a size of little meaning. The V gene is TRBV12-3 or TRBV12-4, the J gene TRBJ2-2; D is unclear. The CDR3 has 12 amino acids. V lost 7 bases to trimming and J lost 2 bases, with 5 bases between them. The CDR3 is CASNVNTGELFF. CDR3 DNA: TGTGCCAGCAACGTTAACACCGGGGAGCTGTTTTTT.

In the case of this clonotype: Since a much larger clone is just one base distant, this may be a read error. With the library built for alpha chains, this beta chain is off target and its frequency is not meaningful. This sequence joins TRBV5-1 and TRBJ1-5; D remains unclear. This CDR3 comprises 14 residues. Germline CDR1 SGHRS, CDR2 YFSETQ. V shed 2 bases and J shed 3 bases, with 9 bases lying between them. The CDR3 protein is CASSFDSPNQPQHF. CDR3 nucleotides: TGCGCCAGCAGCTTTGATAGCCCCAATCAGCCCCAGCATTTT.

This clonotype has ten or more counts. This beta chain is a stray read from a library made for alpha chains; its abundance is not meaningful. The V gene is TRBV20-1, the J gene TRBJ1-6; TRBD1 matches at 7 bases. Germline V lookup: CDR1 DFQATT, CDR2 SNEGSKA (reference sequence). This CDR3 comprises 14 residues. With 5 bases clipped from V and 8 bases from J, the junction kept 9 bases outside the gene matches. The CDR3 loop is CSAPSQGQDSPLHF. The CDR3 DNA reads TGCAGTGCTCCTTCACAGGGGCAGGATTCACCCCTCCACTTT.

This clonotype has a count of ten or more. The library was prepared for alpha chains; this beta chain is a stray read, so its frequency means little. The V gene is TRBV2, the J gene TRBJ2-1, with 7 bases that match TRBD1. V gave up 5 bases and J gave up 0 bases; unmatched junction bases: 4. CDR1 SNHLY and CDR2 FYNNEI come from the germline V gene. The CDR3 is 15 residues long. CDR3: CASSMDRSSYNEQFF. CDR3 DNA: TGTGCCAGCAGTATGGACAGGAGCTCCTACAATGAGCAGTTCTTC.

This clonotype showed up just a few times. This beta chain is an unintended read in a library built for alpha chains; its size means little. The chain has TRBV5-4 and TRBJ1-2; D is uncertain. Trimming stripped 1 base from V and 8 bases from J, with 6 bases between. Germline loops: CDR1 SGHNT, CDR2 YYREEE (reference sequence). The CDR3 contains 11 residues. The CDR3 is CASSLSAGYTF. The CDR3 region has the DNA TGTGCCAGCAGCTTGTCGGCAGGCTACACCTTC.

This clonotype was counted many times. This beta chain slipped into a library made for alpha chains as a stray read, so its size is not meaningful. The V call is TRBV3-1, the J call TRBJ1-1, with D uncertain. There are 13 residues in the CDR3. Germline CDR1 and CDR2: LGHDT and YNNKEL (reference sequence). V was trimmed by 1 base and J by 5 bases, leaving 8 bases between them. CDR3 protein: CASSQVSGTEAFF. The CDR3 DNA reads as TGTGCCAGCAGCCAAGTGTCTGGGACTGAAGCTTTCTTT.

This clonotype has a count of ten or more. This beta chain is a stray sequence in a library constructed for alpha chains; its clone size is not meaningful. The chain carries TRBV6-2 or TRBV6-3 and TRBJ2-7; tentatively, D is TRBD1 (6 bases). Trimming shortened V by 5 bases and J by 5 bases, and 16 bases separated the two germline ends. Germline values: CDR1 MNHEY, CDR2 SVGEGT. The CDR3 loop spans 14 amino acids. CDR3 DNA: TGTGCCAGCAGTACAAAACAGGGTACCGACGAGCAGTACTTC. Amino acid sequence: CASSTKQGTDEQYF.

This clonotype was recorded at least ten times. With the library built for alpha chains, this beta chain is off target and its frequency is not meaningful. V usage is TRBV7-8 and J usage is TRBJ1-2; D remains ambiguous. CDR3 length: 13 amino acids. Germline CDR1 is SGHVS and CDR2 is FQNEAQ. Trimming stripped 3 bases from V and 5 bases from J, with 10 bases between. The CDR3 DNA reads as TGTGCCAGCAGCTTCCCCCCGCTATATGGCTACACCTTC. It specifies CASSFPPLYGYTF.

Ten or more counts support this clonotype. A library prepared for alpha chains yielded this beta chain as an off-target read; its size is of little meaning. The CDR3, as DNA: TGCAGTGCTAGACCGGGGGACGGGCGATCCGGGCCCCAGCATTTT. Its translation: CSARPGDGRSGPQHF. This chain connects TRBV20-1 to TRBJ1-5, with TRBD1 as a possible D gene (5 bases). Trimming took 2 bases from V and 9 from J, leaving 20 bases between them. The V gene's germline CDR1 is DFQATT and CDR2 SNEGSKA (reference sequence). The CDR3 length is 15 residues.

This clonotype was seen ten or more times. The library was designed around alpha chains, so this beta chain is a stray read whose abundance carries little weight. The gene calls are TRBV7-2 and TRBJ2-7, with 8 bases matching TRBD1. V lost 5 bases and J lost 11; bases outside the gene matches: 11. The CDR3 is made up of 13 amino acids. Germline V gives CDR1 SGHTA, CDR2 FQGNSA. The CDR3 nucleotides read TGTGCCAGCAGCCCGTCTCCGACAGGGGAAAAGTACTTC. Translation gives CASSPSPTGEKYF.

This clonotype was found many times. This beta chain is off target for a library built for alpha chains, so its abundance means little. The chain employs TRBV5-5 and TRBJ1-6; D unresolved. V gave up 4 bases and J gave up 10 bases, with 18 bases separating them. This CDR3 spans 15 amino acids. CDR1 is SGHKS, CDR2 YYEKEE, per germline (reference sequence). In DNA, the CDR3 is TGTGCCAGCAGCCCTCCTACGGTCTTGGCGTCACCCCTCCACTTT. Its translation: CASSPPTVLASPLHF.

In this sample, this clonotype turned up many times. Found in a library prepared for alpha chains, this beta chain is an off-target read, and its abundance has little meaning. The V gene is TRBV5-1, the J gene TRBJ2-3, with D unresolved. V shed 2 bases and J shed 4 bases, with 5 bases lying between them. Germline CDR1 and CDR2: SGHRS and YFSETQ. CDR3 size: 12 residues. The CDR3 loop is CASSFVADTQYF. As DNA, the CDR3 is TGCGCCAGCAGCTTCGTGGCAGATACGCAGTATTTT.

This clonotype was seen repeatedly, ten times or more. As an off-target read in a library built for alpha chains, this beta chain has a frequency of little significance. Written as DNA, the CDR3 is TGTGCCAGTAGCGAACAGGGGGATCAGCCCCAGCATTTT. It encodes CASSEQGDQPQHF. The chain carries TRBV19 and TRBJ1-5; 8 bases are shared with TRBD1. CDR3 length equals 13 residues. Germline lookup yields CDR1 LNHDA and CDR2 SQIVND (reference sequence). V was clipped by 6 bases and J by 5 bases; unmatched bases: 3.

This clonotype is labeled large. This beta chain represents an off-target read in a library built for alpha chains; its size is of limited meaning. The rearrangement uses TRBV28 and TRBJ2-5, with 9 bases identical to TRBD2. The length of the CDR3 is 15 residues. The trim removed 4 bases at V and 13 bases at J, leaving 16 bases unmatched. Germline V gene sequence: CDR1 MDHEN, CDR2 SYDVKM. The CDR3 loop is CASSSYSGGGGFRYF. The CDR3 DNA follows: TGTGCCAGCAGTTCCTACTCTGGCGGGGGGGGGTTCCGGTACTTC.

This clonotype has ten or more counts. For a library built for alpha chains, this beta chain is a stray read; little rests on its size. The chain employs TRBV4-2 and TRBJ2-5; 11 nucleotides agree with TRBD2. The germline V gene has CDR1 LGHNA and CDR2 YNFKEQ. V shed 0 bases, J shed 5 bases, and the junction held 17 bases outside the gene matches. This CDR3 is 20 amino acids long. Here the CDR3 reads CASSQEGRLAGGYQRETQYF. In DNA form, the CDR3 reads TGTGCCAGCAGCCAAGAGGGTAGGCTAGCGGGGGGATATCAAAGGGAGACCCAGTACTTC.

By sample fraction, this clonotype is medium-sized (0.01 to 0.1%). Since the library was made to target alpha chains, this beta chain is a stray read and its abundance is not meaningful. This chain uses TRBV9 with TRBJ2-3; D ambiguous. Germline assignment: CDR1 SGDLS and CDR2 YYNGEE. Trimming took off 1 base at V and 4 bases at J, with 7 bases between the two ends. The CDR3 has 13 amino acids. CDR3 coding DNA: TGTGCCAGCAGCGTATGGAGCGCAGATACGCAGTATTTT. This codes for CASSVWSADTQYF.

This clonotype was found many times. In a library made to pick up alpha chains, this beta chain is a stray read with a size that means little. The CDR3 nucleotides are TGTGCCAGCAGCGCCGGGGCCGCCAGCAATCAGCCCCAGCATTTT. Its translation: CASSAGAASNQPQHF. The rearrangement links TRBV7-6 to TRBJ1-5, with D perhaps TRBD1 (5 bases). This CDR3 has 15 residues. The germline gives CDR1 SGHVS, CDR2 FNYEAQ. V was cut by 5 bases and J by 1 base, with 12 bases left in between.

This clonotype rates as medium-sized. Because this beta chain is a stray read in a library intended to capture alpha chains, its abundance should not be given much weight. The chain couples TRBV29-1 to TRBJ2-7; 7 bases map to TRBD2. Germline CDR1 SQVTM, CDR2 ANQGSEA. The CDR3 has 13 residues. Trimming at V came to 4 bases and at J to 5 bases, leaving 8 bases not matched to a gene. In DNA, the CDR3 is TGCAGCGTTGTTTCCTGGGCGGGGGACGAGCAGTACTTC. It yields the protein CSVVSWAGDEQYF.

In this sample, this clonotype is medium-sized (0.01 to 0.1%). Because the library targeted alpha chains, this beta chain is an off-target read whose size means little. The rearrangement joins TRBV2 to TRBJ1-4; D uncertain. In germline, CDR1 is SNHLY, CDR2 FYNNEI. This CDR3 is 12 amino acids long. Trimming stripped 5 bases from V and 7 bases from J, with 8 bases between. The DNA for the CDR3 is TGTGCCAGCAGTATTAAGAGTGAAAAACTGTTTTTT. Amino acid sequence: CASSIKSEKLFF.

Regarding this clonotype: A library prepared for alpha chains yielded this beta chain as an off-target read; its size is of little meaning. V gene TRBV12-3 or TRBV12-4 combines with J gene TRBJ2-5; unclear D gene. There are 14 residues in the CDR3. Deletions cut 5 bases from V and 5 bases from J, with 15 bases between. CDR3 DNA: TGTGCCAGCAGTCCTGACGGATCTGAGGAGACCCAGTACTTC. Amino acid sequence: CASSPDGSEETQYF.